The clone carrying this T cell receptor (beta chain) was detected a few times. Looked up from germline, CDR1 is MNHEY and CDR2 is SMNVEV (reference sequence). With 4 bases clipped from V and 0 bases from J, the junction kept 5 bases outside the gene matches. The CDR3 is 16 amino acids. TCRdb keeps only in-frame clones here, not all; method: immunoSEQ multiplex PCR. Of 78,000 or so clones listed, around nine tenths are singletons. This sample is drawn from a study of blood T cell repertoires in COVID-19. The chain is built from TRBV27 and TRBJ2-5; 10 nucleotides align to TRBD2. The TCR originated in a man in his forties or fifties with active or convalescent COVID-19. Sequencing used peripheral blood. The CDR3 DNA reads TGTGCCAGCAGTTCCATAGCGGGGGGAGACCAAGAGACCCAGTACTTC. This codes for CASSSIAGGDQETQYF.